The T cell receptor beta chain under discussion was sequenced for a study of cytomegalovirus exposure and HLA in healthy donors. This CDR3 spans 13 amino acids. Germline values: CDR1 SGHTS, CDR2 YDEGEE. Trimming removed 2 bases from V and 1 base from J, with 6 bases in between. Amplification used 60 Vbeta primers and 13 Jbeta primers. TCRdb keeps only in-frame clones here, not all; method: immunoSEQ multiplex PCR. The data hold 140,000 to 150,000 clones, with approximately 80% observed a single time. Sequenced material: PBMCs. The rearrangement links TRBV5-8 to TRBJ1-2; D remains unclear. This TCR was recovered from a male donor in good health and CMV-seronegative. CDR3 protein: CASSFGVNYGYTF. For the CDR3, the DNA is TGTGCCAGCAGCTTCGGAGTTAACTATGGCTACACCTTC. Full variable domain (missing parts from reference TRBV5-8 and TRBJ1-2): EAGVTQSPTHLIKTRGQQATLRCSPISGHTSVYWYQQALGLGLQFLLWYDEGEERNRGNFPPRFSGRQFPNYSSELNVNALELEDSALYLCASSFGVNYGYTFGSGTRLTVV.